The rows below give T cell receptor beta chains drawn from one sample of a study of human T cells and chemical hapten exposure. TCRdb fed the RACE reads into MiXCR, producing one record per CDR3 protein. The table shows about 83,000 distinct CDR3 sequences, with about 6.8% occurring only once. The source material was whole blood, sampled in connection with sensitization to the hapten diphenylcyclopropenone (DPC). The receptor source for this set is a woman aged 25-40 years with alopecia areata. Some clones in this sample may be carry-over from other donors' samples. CDR3s include the opening cysteine and the closing phenylalanine or tryptophan. The order of the fields is clone size, V gene, J gene, D gene, CDR3 protein, CDR3 DNA. The D gene is left open where the match is weak. Clone size appears in some rows only: once, few, many, or a class for an expanded clone.

many	TRBV7-3	TRBJ2-3	-	CASARGRTDTQYF	TGTGCCAGCGCCCGCGGGCGCACAGATACGCAGTATTTT
many	TRBV30	TRBJ2-7	-	CAWSSQYEQYF	TGTGCCTGGAGTTCCCAGTACGAGCAGTACTTC
few	TRBV10-3	TRBJ1-1	TRBD1	CAISPGTGWNTEAFF	TGTGCCATCAGTCCCGGGACAGGGTGGAACACTGAAGCTTTCTTT
-	TRBV7-9	TRBJ1-5	TRBD1	CASSSRDRGNSNQPQHF	TGTGCCAGCAGCTCCAGGGACAGGGGTAACAGCAATCAGCCCCAGCATTTT
many	TRBV18	TRBJ1-1	TRBD1	CASSPTGQMLNTEAFF	TGTGCCAGCTCACCAACGGGACAGATGTTGAACACTGAAGCTTTCTTT
many	TRBV20-1	TRBJ2-3	-	CSASPPSRDTQYF	TGCAGTGCTAGTCCCCCGAGTAGGGATACGCAGTATTTT
few	TRBV27	TRBJ2-7	-	CASTTSPHSNYEQYF	TGTGCCAGCACGACTAGTCCCCATTCAAACTACGAGCAGTACTTC
-	TRBV2	TRBJ1-1	-	CASSENEGRTEAFF	TGTGCCAGCAGTGAAAATGAGGGGAGGACTGAAGCTTTCTTT
-	TRBV7-7	TRBJ2-1	TRBD1	CASSKRQGGWNEQFF	TGTGCCAGCAGCAAAAGACAGGGGGGATGGAATGAGCAGTTCTTC
many	TRBV12-5	TRBJ1-2	TRBD1	CASGSGGQHNYGYTF	TGTGCTAGTGGTTCGGGGGGACAGCACAACTATGGCTACACCTTC
many	TRBV10-3	TRBJ2-1	-	CATTGDGSSYNEQFF	TGTGCCACCACGGGGGACGGAAGCTCCTACAATGAGCAGTTCTTC
many	TRBV12-3/TRBV12-4	TRBJ2-5	TRBD1	CASSLGATGGPGETQYF	TGTGCCAGCAGTCTAGGGGCAACAGGGGGCCCGGGGGAGACCCAGTACTTC
few	TRBV3-1	TRBJ1-5	-	CASSQDTGQPQHF	TGTGCCAGCAGCCAAGATACCGGTCAGCCCCAGCATTTT
few	TRBV29-1	TRBJ1-2	TRBD1	CSVEDRDRGLYSYGYTF	TGCAGCGTCGAAGACCGGGACAGGGGTCTATATTCGTATGGCTACACCTTC
many	TRBV7-2	TRBJ1-6	-	CASSLRGGVGSSPLHF	TGTGCCAGCAGCTTAAGGGGGGGGGTAGGGAGTTCACCCCTCCACTTT
many	TRBV7-9	TRBJ2-2	-	CASSLEALSLVTGELFF	TGTGCCAGCAGCTTAGAAGCTTTATCCCTAGTCACCGGGGAGCTGTTTTTT
many	TRBV5-1	TRBJ2-3	-	CASSFRGRGSGDTQYF	TGCGCCAGCAGCTTTCGGGGGCGCGGTTCCGGAGATACGCAGTATTTT
many	TRBV28	TRBJ2-1	-	CASSSGSSYNEQFF	TGTGCCAGCAGTTCAGGGAGCTCCTACAATGAGCAGTTCTTC
many	TRBV5-1	TRBJ2-3	-	CASRRDANTDTQYF	TGCGCCAGCAGACGGGACGCAAACACAGATACGCAGTATTTT
many	TRBV20-1	TRBJ2-3	-	CSARKPGSTDTQYF	TGCAGTGCTAGAAAGCCCGGTAGCACAGATACGCAGTATTTT
few	TRBV6-5	TRBJ2-5	TRBD1	CASSYSTGVWETQYF	TGTGCCAGCAGTTACTCAACAGGGGTTTGGGAGACCCAGTACTTC
many	TRBV6-1	TRBJ2-1	TRBD2	CASRELAGGTYNEQFF	TGTGCCAGCAGAGAGCTAGCGGGGGGTACCTACAATGAGCAGTTCTTC
many	TRBV6-5	TRBJ2-7	-	CASRPDNSRNEQYF	TGTGCCAGCAGACCAGACAATTCGCGTAACGAGCAGTACTTC
few	TRBV13	TRBJ2-5	TRBD1	CASSKRQGGKETQYF	TGTGCCAGCAGCAAGCGACAGGGGGGTAAAGAGACCCAGTACTTC
few	TRBV12-3/TRBV12-4	TRBJ1-2	-	CASSHGALDGYTF	TGTGCCAGCAGCCATGGGGCGCTGGACGGCTACACCTTC
few	TRBV6-1	TRBJ1-5	TRBD1	CASSEIGGTGEQPQHF	TGTGCCAGCAGTGAAATTGGGGGGACAGGGGAGCAGCCCCAGCATTTT
few	TRBV7-9	TRBJ2-3	TRBD1	CASSPAQGAHTDTQYF	TGTGCCAGCAGCCCGGCACAGGGGGCGCACACAGATACGCAGTATTTT
many	TRBV10-3	TRBJ2-1	TRBD1	CAISDSRTGGTNEQFF	TGTGCCATCAGTGATTCAAGGACAGGGGGCACAAATGAGCAGTTCTTC
many	TRBV20-1	TRBJ2-6	-	CSASYQGSGANVLTF	TGCAGTGCTAGTTACCAAGGATCTGGGGCCAACGTCCTGACTTTC
many	TRBV6-5	TRBJ1-1	-	CASSYRPGPGQGGAEAFF	TGTGCCAGCAGTTACCGCCCGGGGCCCGGGCAGGGAGGAGCTGAAGCTTTCTTT
-	TRBV29-1	TRBJ2-7	-	CSVDFQGDEQYF	TGCAGCGTTGATTTCCAGGGCGACGAGCAGTACTTC
-	TRBV30	TRBJ1-1	TRBD1	CAWSRQDRGVSEAFF	TGTGCCTGGAGTCGCCAGGACAGGGGAGTGTCTGAAGCTTTCTTT
-	TRBV5-1	TRBJ1-3	-	CARSGGTGNTIYF	TGCGCCAGAAGCGGGGGGACTGGAAACACCATATATTTT
few	TRBV6-5	TRBJ1-2	TRBD1	CASSYRDRGDYGYTF	TGTGCCAGCAGTTACCGGGACAGGGGAGACTATGGCTACACCTTC
many	TRBV24-1	TRBJ1-1	TRBD1	CATSETGPEAFF	TGTGCCACCAGTGAGACAGGGCCTGAAGCTTTCTTT
few	TRBV7-3	TRBJ2-1	TRBD1	CASSFRQGLEQFF	TGTGCCAGCAGCTTTAGACAGGGGTTGGAGCAGTTCTTC
many	TRBV5-1	TRBJ2-7	-	CASSFDVSYEQYF	TGCGCCAGCAGCTTTGACGTCTCCTACGAGCAGTACTTC
many	TRBV11-3	TRBJ2-5	-	CASSLLGSTRSETQYF	TGTGCCAGCAGCTTATTGGGGTCAACACGGTCGGAGACCCAGTACTTC
many	TRBV10-3	TRBJ2-3	-	CAINEGQTSTDTQYF	TGTGCCATCAATGAGGGGCAGACCAGCACAGATACGCAGTATTTT
many	TRBV4-3	TRBJ2-3	-	CASSQRLSGATDTQYF	TGTGCCAGCAGCCAACGGTTATCGGGGGCAACAGATACGCAGTATTTT
many	TRBV20-1	TRBJ2-1	TRBD2	CSARGSGGVNEQFF	TGCAGTGCTAGGGGTAGCGGGGGGGTTAATGAGCAGTTCTTC
-	TRBV5-1	TRBJ1-1	-	CASSLETNTEAFF	TGCGCCAGCAGCTTGGAGACGAACACTGAAGCTTTCTTT
-	TRBV4-2	TRBJ2-7	-	CASSQDRWAGFWYF	TGTGCCAGCAGCCAAGATCGGTGGGCAGGTTTTTGGTACTTC
-	TRBV20-1	TRBJ2-3	-	CSAETGDTQYF	TGCAGTGCTGAGACCGGAGATACGCAGTATTTT
many	TRBV12-3/TRBV12-4	TRBJ1-2	-	CASSLGRTNYGYTF	TGTGCCAGCAGTTTAGGGAGGACAAACTATGGCTACACCTTC
few	TRBV18	TRBJ1-2	TRBD1	CASSPSPGTGNYGYTF	TGTGCCAGCTCACCGAGTCCCGGGACAGGGAACTATGGCTACACCTTC
many	TRBV12-3/TRBV12-4	TRBJ2-1	TRBD1	CASSPGQGFYGEQFF	TGTGCCAGCAGCCCCGGACAGGGCTTTTATGGTGAGCAGTTCTTC